This T cell receptor beta chain was observed in a study of T cells in Graves' hyperthyroidism and ophthalmopathy. Only a few counts were recorded for this clonotype. The antigen is undetermined. This CDR3 is built from 14 residues. Germline lookup yields CDR1 MNHEY and CDR2 SMNVEV (reference sequence). The germline V and J ends were trimmed by 3 bases and 9 bases, with 12 bases remaining between them. Uncontrolled infection, other autoimmune disease, pregnancy and lactation each barred patients from inclusion. Diagnosis rested on symptoms, serum thyroxine and TRAb, thyroid ultrasound, and orbital computed tomography. TCR beta CDR3 regions were amplified from RNA transcripts. First-round RT-PCR with HTBI primers amplified the TCR CDR3 region. TCRdb ran MiXCR on the multiplex PCR reads and lists one entry per CDR3 protein. Here the sample spans approximately 720,000 distinct CDR3 sequences, about 17% being singletons.

Findings of the study overall: Most expanded thyroid clonotypes above 0.001 also appeared in blood. Separating ophthalmopathy from stable hyperthyroidism was achieved by a 13 V-J model.

The rearrangement joins TRBV27 to TRBJ1-6; D uncertain. Input material: blood. The sequence derives from a woman in her forties or fifties with Graves' hyperthyroidism that later progressed to Graves' ophthalmopathy. The CDR3 DNA sequence: TGTGCCAGCAGTTTCGGGATCCGTGGTTCACCCCTCCACTTT. Amino acids: CASSFGIRGSPLHF.